What follows describes a single T cell receptor beta chain. The sample is drawn from a study of blood T cell repertoires in COVID-19. The wider study: Acute and convalescent COVID-19 specimens originated in the United States, Italy and Spain.

How the authors handled the data: Estimated nucleated cell counts came from reference gene primer amplification. Sequencing used immunoSEQ multiplex PCR; TCRdb keeps in-frame clones, though not all of them. The DNA was the basis for D and trimming; V, J and clone size are from that table. Of nearly 250,000 clones in the sample, around 80% are singletons; the top ten hold under 2%. Per germline, CDR1 SGHTA and CDR2 FQGNSA. The CDR3 contains 16 residues. V was shortened by 0 bases and J by 5 bases, with 16 bases between the two germline ends. The receptor comes from a woman older than 75 with acute or convalescent COVID-19. The rearrangement uses TRBV7-2 and TRBJ2-5, with D possibly matching TRBD1 (6 bases). Sequencing was carried out using peripheral blood. CDR3 in amino acids: CASSLAFDRPWETQYF. The DNA for the CDR3 is TGTGCCAGCAGCTTAGCGTTTGACAGGCCGTGGGAGACCCAGTACTTC.